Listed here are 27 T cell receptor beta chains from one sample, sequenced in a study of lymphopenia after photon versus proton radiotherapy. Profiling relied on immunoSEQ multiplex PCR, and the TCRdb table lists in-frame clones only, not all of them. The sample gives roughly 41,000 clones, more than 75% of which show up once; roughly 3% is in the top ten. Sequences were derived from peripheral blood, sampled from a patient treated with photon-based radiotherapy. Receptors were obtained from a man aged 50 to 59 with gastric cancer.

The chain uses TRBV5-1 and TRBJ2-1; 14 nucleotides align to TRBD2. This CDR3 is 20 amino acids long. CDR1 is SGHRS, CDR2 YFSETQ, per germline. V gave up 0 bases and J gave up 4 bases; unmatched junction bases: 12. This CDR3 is CASSLAPGLAGVIRYNEQFF. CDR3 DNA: TGCGCCAGCAGCTTGGCCCCGGGACTAGCGGGAGTAATTCGGTACAATGAGCAGTTCTTC. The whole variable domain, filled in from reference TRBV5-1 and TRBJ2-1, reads KAGVTQTPRYLIKTRGQQVTLSCSPISGHRSVSWYQQTPGQGLQFLFEYFSETQRNKGNFPGRFSGRQFSNSRSEMNVSTLELGDSALYLCASSLAPGLAGVIRYNEQFFGPGTRLTVL.

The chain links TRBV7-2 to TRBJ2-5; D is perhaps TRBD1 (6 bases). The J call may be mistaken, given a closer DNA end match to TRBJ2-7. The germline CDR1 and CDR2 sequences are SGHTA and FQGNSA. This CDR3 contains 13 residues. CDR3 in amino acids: CASSLEQGHEQYF. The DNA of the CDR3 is TGTGCCAGCAGCTTAGAACAGGGCCACGAGCAGTACTTC.

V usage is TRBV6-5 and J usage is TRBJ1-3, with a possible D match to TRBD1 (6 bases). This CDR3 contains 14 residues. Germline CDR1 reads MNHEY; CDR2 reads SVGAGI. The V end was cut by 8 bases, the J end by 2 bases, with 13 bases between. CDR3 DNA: TGTGCCAGCTCGGGGGGGGGCACTGGAAACACCATATATTTT. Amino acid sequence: CASSGGGTGNTIYF.

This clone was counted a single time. CDR3 amino acids: CASSSGDNYGYTF. Written as DNA, the CDR3 is TGTGCCAGCAGCTCGGGGGACAACTATGGCTACACCTTC. This chain joins TRBV7-8 and TRBJ1-2; TRBD1 might be the D (5 bases). Germline values: CDR1 SGHVS, CDR2 FQNEAQ. V lost 4 bases, J lost 2 bases, and 8 bases lay in between. This CDR3 region has 13 residues.

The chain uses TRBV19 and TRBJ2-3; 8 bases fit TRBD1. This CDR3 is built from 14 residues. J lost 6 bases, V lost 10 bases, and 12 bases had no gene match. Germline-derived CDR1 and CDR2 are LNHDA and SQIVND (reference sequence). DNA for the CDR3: TGTGCCACCGGGACCCAGGGGGCAGGGGATACGCAGTATTTT. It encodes CATGTQGAGDTQYF. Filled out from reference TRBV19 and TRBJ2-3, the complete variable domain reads DGGITQSPKYLFRKEGQNVTLSCEQNLNHDAMYWYRQDPGQGLRLIYYSQIVNDFQKGDIAEGYSVSREKKESFPLTVTSAQKNPTAFYLCATGTQGAGDTQYFGPGTRLTVL.

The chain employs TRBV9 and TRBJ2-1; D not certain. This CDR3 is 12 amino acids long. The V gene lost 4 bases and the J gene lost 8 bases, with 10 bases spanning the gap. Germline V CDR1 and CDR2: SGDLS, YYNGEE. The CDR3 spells CASSLKRDEQFF. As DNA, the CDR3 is TGTGCCAGCAGCTTGAAGCGTGATGAGCAGTTCTTC.

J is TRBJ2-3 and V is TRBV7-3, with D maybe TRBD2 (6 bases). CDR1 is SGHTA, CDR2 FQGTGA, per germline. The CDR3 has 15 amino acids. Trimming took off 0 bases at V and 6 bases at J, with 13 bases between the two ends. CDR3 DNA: TGTGCCAGCAGCTTAACGGGGGAGGCTGATGATACGCAGTATTTT. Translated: CASSLTGEADDTQYF.

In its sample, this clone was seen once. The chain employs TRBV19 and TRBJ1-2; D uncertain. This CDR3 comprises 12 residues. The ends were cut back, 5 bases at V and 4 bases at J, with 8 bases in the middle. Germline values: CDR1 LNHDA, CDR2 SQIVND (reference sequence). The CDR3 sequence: CASSGRFYGYTF. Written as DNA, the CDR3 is TGTGCCAGTAGTGGGCGGTTCTATGGCTACACCTTC. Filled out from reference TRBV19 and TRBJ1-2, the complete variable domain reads DGGITQSPKYLFRKEGQNVTLSCEQNLNHDAMYWYRQDPGQGLRLIYYSQIVNDFQKGDIAEGYSVSREKKESFPLTVTSAQKNPTAFYLCASSGRFYGYTFGSGTRLTVV.

The CDR3 reads CASSHETRTVRKETQYF. The CDR3 DNA reads TGCGCCAGCAGCCACGAGACAAGGACGGTAAGAAAAGAGACCCAGTACTTC. The V and J genes are TRBV4-1 and TRBJ2-5; no clear D gene. Trimming cost V 3 bases and J 3 bases, with 20 bases left between them. Germline V gene sequence: CDR1 MGHRA, CDR2 YSYEKL. CDR3 length equals 17 residues.

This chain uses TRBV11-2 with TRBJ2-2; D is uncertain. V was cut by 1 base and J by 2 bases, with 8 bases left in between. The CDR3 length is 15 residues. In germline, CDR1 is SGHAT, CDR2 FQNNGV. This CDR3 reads CASSLGTSNTGELFF. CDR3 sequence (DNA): TGTGCCAGCAGCTTAGGCACCAGTAACACCGGGGAGCTGTTTTTT.

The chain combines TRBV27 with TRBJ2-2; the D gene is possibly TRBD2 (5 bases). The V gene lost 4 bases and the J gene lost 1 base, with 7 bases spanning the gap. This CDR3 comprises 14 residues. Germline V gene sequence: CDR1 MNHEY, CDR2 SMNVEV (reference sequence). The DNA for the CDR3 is TGTGCCAGCAGTTCTGGACTGAACACCGGGGAGCTGTTTTTT. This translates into CASSSGLNTGELFF.

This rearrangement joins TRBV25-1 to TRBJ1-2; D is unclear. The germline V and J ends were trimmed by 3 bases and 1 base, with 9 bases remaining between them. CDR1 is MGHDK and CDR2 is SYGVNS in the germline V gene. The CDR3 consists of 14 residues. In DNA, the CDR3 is TGTGCCAGCAGTGATAGGTGGTATAACTATGGCTACACCTTC. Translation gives CASSDRWYNYGYTF.

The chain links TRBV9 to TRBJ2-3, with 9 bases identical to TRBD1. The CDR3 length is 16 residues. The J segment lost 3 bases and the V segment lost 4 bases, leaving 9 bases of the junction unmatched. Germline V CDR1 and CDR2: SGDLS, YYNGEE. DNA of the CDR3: TGTGCCAGCAGCTCCCGGACAGGGGTAGGGACAGATACGCAGTATTTT. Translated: CASSSRTGVGTDTQYF.

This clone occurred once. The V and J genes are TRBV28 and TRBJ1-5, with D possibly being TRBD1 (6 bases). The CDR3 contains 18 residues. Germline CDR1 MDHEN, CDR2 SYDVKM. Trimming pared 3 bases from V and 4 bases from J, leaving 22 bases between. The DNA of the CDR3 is TGTGCCAGCAGTTTGCCCCACCGGGGGGCGGAAAGGAATCAGCCCCAGCATTTT. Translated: CASSLPHRGAERNQPQHF. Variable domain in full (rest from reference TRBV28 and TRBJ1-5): DVKVTQSSRYLVKRTGEKVFLECVQDMDHENMFWYRQDPGLGLRLIYFSYDVKMKEKGDIPEGYSVSREKKERFSLILESASTNQTSMYLCASSLPHRGAERNQPQHFGDGTRLSIL.

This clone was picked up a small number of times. This CDR3 reads CASSPGTSRSGELFF. The CDR3 DNA follows: TGCGCCAGCAGCCCTGGGACTAGTAGGTCCGGGGAGCTGTTTTTT. V usage is TRBV5-1 and J usage is TRBJ2-2, with 8 bases identical to TRBD2. V shed 4 bases and J 6 bases; nucleotides not matched to a gene: 8. Germline V gives CDR1 SGHRS, CDR2 YFSETQ. The CDR3 has 15 amino acids.

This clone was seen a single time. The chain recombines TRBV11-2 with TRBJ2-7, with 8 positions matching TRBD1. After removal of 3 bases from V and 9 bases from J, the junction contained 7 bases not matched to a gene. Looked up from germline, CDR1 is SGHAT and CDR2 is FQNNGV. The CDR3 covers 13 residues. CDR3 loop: CASSLPTGDPQYF. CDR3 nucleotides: TGTGCCAGCAGCTTGCCGACAGGGGACCCGCAGTACTTC. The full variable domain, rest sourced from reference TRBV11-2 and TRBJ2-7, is EAGVAQSPRYKIIEKRQSVAFWCNPISGHATLYWYQQILGQGPKLLIQFQNNGVVDDSQLPKDRFSAERLKGVDSTLKIQPAKLEDSAVYLCASSLPTGDPQYFGPGTRLTVT.

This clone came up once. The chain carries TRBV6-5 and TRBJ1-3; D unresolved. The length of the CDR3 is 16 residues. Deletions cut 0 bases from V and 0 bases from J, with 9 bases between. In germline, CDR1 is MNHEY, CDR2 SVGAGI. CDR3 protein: CASSYSSSTSGNTIYF. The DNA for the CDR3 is TGTGCCAGCAGTTACTCTAGCAGTACCTCTGGAAACACCATATATTTT.

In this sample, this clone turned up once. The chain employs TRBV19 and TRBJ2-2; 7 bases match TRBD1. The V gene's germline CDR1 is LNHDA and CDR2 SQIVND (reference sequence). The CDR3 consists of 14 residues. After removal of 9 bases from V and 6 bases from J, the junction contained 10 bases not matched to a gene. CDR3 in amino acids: CASRDSNLSGELFF. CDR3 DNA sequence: TGTGCCAGCCGGGACAGTAATCTCTCCGGGGAGCTGTTTTTT.

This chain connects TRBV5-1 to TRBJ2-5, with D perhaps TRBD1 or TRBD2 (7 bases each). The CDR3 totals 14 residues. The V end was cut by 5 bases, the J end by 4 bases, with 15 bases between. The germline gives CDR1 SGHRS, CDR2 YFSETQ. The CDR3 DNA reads TGCGCCAGCAGGGGACAGCGGGGCCGAGAGACCCAGTACTTC. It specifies CASRGQRGRETQYF.

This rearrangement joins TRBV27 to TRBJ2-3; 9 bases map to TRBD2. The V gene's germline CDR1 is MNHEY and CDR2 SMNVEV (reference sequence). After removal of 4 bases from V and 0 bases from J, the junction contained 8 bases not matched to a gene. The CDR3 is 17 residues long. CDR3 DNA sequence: TGTGCCAGCAGTTCCTCTAGCGGGGCCACTAGCACAGATACGCAGTATTTT. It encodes CASSSSSGATSTDTQYF.

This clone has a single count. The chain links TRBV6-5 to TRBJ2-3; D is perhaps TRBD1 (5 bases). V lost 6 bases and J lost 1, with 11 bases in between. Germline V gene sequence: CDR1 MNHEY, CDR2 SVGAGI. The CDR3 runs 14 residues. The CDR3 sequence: CASSRGQGTDTQYF. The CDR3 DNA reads TGTGCCAGCAGCCGTGGACAAGGCACAGATACGCAGTATTTT.

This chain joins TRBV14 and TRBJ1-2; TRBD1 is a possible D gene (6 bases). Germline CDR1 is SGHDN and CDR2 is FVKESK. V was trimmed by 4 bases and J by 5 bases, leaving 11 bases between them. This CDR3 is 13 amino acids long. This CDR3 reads CASSPGDRYGYTF. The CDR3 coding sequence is TGTGCCAGCAGCCCAGGGGATCGGTATGGCTACACCTTC.

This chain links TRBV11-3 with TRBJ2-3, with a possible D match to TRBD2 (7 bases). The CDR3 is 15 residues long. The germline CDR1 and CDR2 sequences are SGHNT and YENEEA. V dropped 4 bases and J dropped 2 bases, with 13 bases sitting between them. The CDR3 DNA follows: TGTGCCAGCAGCTACAGGGAGGGGCCCACAGATACGCAGTATTTT. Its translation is CASSYREGPTDTQYF.

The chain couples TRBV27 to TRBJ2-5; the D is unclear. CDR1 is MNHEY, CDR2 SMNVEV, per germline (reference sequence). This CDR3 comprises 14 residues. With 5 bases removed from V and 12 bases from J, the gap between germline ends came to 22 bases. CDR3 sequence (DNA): TGTGCCAGCAGTCTGACGGCCTCTACGAAAAGGGAGTACTTC. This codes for CASSLTASTKREYF.

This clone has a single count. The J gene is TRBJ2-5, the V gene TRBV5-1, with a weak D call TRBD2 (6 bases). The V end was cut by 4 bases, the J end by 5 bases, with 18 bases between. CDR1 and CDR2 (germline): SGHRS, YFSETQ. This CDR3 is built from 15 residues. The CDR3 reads CASSRLTGAGETQYF. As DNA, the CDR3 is TGCGCCAGCAGCCGCCTGACGGGAGCGGGTGAGACCCAGTACTTC.

CDR3 DNA sequence: TGTGCCAGTAGTACTTGGGGGACAGGGGCCGACGAAGCTTTCTTT. This sequence encodes CASSTWGTGADEAFF. This rearrangement joins TRBV19 to TRBJ1-1; 10 nucleotides line up with TRBD1. CDR1 is LNHDA, CDR2 SQIVND, per germline (reference sequence). The ends lost 4 bases at V and 8 bases at J; junction bases unmatched: 10. The CDR3 is 15 amino acids.

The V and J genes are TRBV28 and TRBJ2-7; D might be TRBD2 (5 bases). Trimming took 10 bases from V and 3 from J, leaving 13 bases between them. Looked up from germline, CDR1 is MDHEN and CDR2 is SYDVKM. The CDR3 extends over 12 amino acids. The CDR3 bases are TGTGCCACCCTTGCCGCGGGCTACGAGCAGTACTTC. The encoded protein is CATLAAGYEQYF.